The present T cell receptor (beta chain) was sequenced within a study of T cells after yellow fever vaccination. The CDR3 is made up of 14 amino acids. Germline V gives CDR1 MDHEN, CDR2 SYDVKM. The V end lost 11 bases, the J end lost 5 bases, and 20 bases lay between the germline ends. 5'RACE template switching added a universal primer site and UMIs to TCR cDNA. TCRdb recomputed calls from the 5' RACE reads with MiXCR, one row per CDR3 protein. The sample holds about 320,000 distinct CDR3 sequences, roughly 10% seen once. The sample here was CD4+ T cells sorted from PBMCs, taken 45 days after the yellow fever booster vaccination. This clonotype was sampled from a man aged 18 to 35 who received the YFV17D yellow fever vaccine. The chain recombines TRBV28 with TRBJ2-3, with D tentatively TRBD2 (6 bases). The CDR3 nucleotides read TGTGCCCTAGCCCCGGCGGGGTGGGGAGATACGCAGTATTTT. It is translated as CALAPAGWGDTQYF.